The source of this TCR beta chain is a study of control samples from healthy donors and cancer patients. Some clones are missing from TCRdb's copy, which holds only in-frame ones; the method was immunoSEQ multiplex PCR. Of 150,000 to 200,000 clones in the sample, just over 90% were seen once. CDR3 length equals 12 residues. Trimming took off 6 bases at V and 3 bases at J, with 6 bases between the two ends. Material for sequencing was blood. The receptor was derived from a man between 25 and 39 years old in good health. The chain recombines TRBV12-3 or TRBV12-4 with TRBJ1-3; D is unclear. The chain's CDR3 is CASSPGGNTIYF. The DNA for the CDR3 is TGTGCCAGCAGCCCAGGTGGAAACACCATATATTTT.